One T cell receptor beta chain is described in this entry. The data were obtained in a study of control samples from healthy donors and cancer patients. Deletions cut 3 bases from V and 2 bases from J, with 10 bases between. CDR1 KGHSH and CDR2 LQKENI come from the germline V gene. The CDR3 totals 14 residues. Method: immunoSEQ multiplex PCR; TCRdb's copy keeps in-frame clones and lacks some. In the table there are about 410,000 clones, about nine tenths of which are singletons. V is TRBV18 and J is TRBJ1-2; D ambiguous. Sequenced material: PBMCs. This TCR was sampled from a man between 35 and 55 years old with head and neck cancer. The CDR3 DNA follows: TGTGCCAGCTCACCTCGGGTGGACAACTATGGCTACACCTTC. Amino acids: CASSPRVDNYGYTF.